The 25 T cell receptor beta chains presented below share a single source sample, sequenced in a study of blood T cell repertoires in COVID-19. Clones were sequenced by immunoSEQ multiplex PCR, and TCRdb holds only the in-frame ones, with some missing. The sample has 12,000 to 15,000 clones; around 74% are singletons. The specimen was peripheral blood. The receptors here all came from a man in his 60s with acute or convalescent COVID-19.

Only a few counts were recorded for this clone. This chain joins TRBV28 and TRBJ1-1, with D maybe TRBD1 (6 bases). Trimming removed 5 bases at V and 2 bases at J, with 15 bases between. CDR3 length equals 15 residues. Germline V gives CDR1 MDHEN, CDR2 SYDVKM. The CDR3 spells CASSPIDRFNTEAFF. The DNA for the CDR3 is TGTGCCAGCAGTCCTATTGACAGGTTTAACACTGAAGCTTTCTTT.

This rearrangement joins TRBV5-4 to TRBJ2-7, with TRBD2 matching over 7 bases. The CDR3 has 15 amino acids. CDR1 and CDR2 from the germline V gene are SGHNT and YYREEE (reference sequence). Losses at the gene ends were 5 bases for V and 4 bases for J; bases not matched to a gene: 12. The CDR3 nucleotides read TGTGCCAGCAGTGTAGCCGGGGGAGGGATGTACGAGCAGTACTTC. This codes for CASSVAGGGMYEQYF.

Notes on this clone: This sample also contains other DNA sequences that code for the same CDR3. The V call is TRBV3-1 (or the pseudogene TRBV3-2), the J call TRBJ1-1, with D unresolved. Germline CDR1 LGHDT, CDR2 YNNKEL (reference sequence). The CDR3 is 14 amino acids. V was cut by 2 bases and J by 1 base, with 8 bases left in between. The CDR3 loop is CASSQRQENTEAFF. In DNA form, the CDR3 reads TGTGCCAGCAGCCAAAGGCAGGAGAACACTGAAGCTTTCTTT.

CDR3 in DNA: TGTGCCAGTAGTATAGAGGCAGGGCGTGACGAGCAGTACTTC. Amino acids: CASSIEAGRDEQYF. The J gene is TRBJ2-7, the V gene TRBV19; the D gene is possibly TRBD1 (5 bases). V was cut by 0 bases and J by 5 bases, with 11 bases left in between. This CDR3 comprises 14 residues. Germline CDR1 and CDR2: LNHDA and SQIVND (reference sequence).

This clone was found a few times. The chain carries TRBV4-1 and TRBJ1-6; D gene uncertain. This CDR3 is 14 amino acids long. Germline-derived CDR1 and CDR2 are MGHRA and YSYEKL. The V end lost 4 bases, the J end lost 7 bases, and 11 bases lay between the germline ends. DNA for the CDR3: TGCGCCAGCAGCCGAGAGAACCAGAATTCACCCCTCCACTTT. Its translation: CASSRENQNSPLHF.

The rearrangement joins TRBV7-6 to TRBJ2-1; 8 bases match TRBD2. Germline V CDR1 and CDR2: SGHVS, FNYEAQ. The CDR3 totals 16 residues. With V trimmed by 0 bases and J by 7 bases, 8 bases remained unmatched. CDR3 region: CASSLARSGSGNEQFF. DNA for the CDR3: TGTGCCAGCAGCTTAGCGCGAAGCGGGAGTGGGAATGAGCAGTTCTTC. Full variable domain (outside the CDR3, taken from reference TRBV7-6 and TRBJ2-1): GAGVSQSPRYKVTKRGQDVALRCDPISGHVSLYWYRQALGQGPEFLTYFNYEAQQDKSGLPNDRFSAERPEGSISTLTIQRTEQRDSAMYRCASSLARSGSGNEQFFGPGTRLTVL.

The rearrangement joins TRBV19 to TRBJ2-1; 9 bases fit TRBD1. V lost 7 bases, J lost 2 bases, and 6 bases stayed unmatched. CDR1 is LNHDA and CDR2 is SQIVND in the germline V gene (reference sequence). CDR3 length equals 15 residues. CDR3 sequence: CASIPDRGAYNEQFF. CDR3 DNA: TGTGCCAGTATCCCGGACAGGGGAGCCTACAATGAGCAGTTCTTC.

This sequence joins TRBV18 and TRBJ1-6, with 8 bases aligning to TRBD1. The CDR3 runs to 16 residues. J lost 9 bases, V lost 2 bases, and 9 bases had no gene match. Germline CDR1 KGHSH, CDR2 LQKENI. CDR3 residues: CASSPGIPGGISPLHF. CDR3 nucleotide sequence: TGTGCCAGCTCACCAGGGATCCCAGGGGGCATTTCACCCCTCCACTTT.

The V gene is TRBV9, the J gene TRBJ1-2; the match to TRBD1 covers 9 bases. Germline CDR1 and CDR2: SGDLS and YYNGEE. The CDR3 consists of 14 residues. The V gene end was trimmed by 2 bases and the J gene end by 5 bases; junction bases not matched to a gene: 4. The CDR3 spells CASSVEDRGYGYTF. CDR3 nucleotides: TGTGCCAGCAGCGTCGAGGACAGGGGATATGGCTACACCTTC.

This clone was recorded once. This chain joins TRBV7-2 and TRBJ1-6; D gene uncertain. Germline CDR1 SGHTA, CDR2 FQGNSA. The CDR3 extends over 13 amino acids. V was shortened by 5 bases and J by 14 bases, with 16 bases between the two germline ends. The CDR3 DNA reads as TGTGCCAGCAGCCCCCTTTTCGGTATGGCCCTCCACTTT. As protein: CASSPLFGMALHF.

V gene TRBV19 combines with J gene TRBJ1-6; TRBD1 agrees at 7 bases. This CDR3 is built from 17 residues. In germline, CDR1 is LNHDA, CDR2 SQIVND (reference sequence). Trimming cost V 3 bases and J 10 bases; bases outside gene matches: 15. CDR3 nucleotide sequence: TGTGCCAGTAGTATCCCCCGTCGACAGGGAGACAAATCACCCCTCCACTTT. Translated, it gives CASSIPRRQGDKSPLHF. The complete variable domain, with remaining parts taken from reference TRBV19 and TRBJ1-6, reads DGGITQSPKYLFRKEGQNVTLSCEQNLNHDAMYWYRQDPGQGLRLIYYSQIVNDFQKGDIAEGYSVSREKKESFPLTVTSAQKNPTAFYLCASSIPRRQGDKSPLHFGNGTRLTVT.

The CDR3 DNA sequence: TGCGCCAGCAGCCCCCTGACTGGGACAGACTTCCCAGATACGCAGTATTTT. Translation gives CASSPLTGTDFPDTQYF. The genes are TRBV5-1 and TRBJ2-3; 7 positions agree with TRBD1. The CDR3 contains 17 residues. The trim removed 4 bases at V and 4 bases at J, leaving 15 bases unmatched. The germline CDR1 and CDR2 sequences are SGHRS and YFSETQ.

The gene calls are TRBV5-1 and TRBJ1-6; D possibly corresponds to TRBD1 (5 bases). Germline CDR1 SGHRS, CDR2 YFSETQ. Trimming cost V 1 base and J 9 bases, with 8 bases left between them. The length of the CDR3 is 13 residues. The CDR3 spells CASSLRQGSPLHF. DNA for the CDR3: TGCGCCAGCAGCTTGAGGCAGGGTTCACCCCTCCACTTT.

V gene TRBV5-1 combines with J gene TRBJ2-1; a possible D gene is TRBD2 (6 bases). CDR3 length: 15 amino acids. In germline, CDR1 is SGHRS, CDR2 YFSETQ. Trimming took off 4 bases at V and 0 bases at J, with 11 bases between the two ends. CDR3 amino acids: CASSRDLSSYNEQFF. CDR3 DNA sequence: TGCGCCAGCAGCCGGGACTTAAGCTCCTACAATGAGCAGTTCTTC.

The chain recombines TRBV7-9 with TRBJ1-4; 8 bases match TRBD1. V was clipped by 5 bases and J by 4 bases; unmatched bases: 6. The germline V gene encodes CDR1 SEHNR and CDR2 FQNEAQ (reference sequence). CDR3 length: 15 residues. CDR3 DNA sequence: TGTGCCAGCAGCCCCGGACAGGGACATAATGAAAAACTGTTTTTT. Protein: CASSPGQGHNEKLFF.

This clone is judged medium-sized. The V call is TRBV5-1, the J call TRBJ1-1; 9 bases map to TRBD1. The trim removed 4 bases at V and 6 bases at J, leaving 7 bases unmatched. The CDR3 contains 14 residues. CDR1 SGHRS and CDR2 YFSETQ come from the germline V gene. The CDR3, as DNA: TGCGCCAGCAGCGAAGGGACAGGGCAGCCTGAAGCTTTCTTT. This codes for CASSEGTGQPEAFF.

The chain recombines TRBV4-3 with TRBJ1-2; D may be TRBD1 (6 bases). V dropped 1 base and J dropped 8 bases, with 17 bases sitting between them. CDR1 LGHNA and CDR2 YSLEER come from the germline V gene. The CDR3 spans 15 residues. CDR3 loop: CASSQGWDKSGGYTF. The CDR3 nucleotides read TGCGCCAGCAGCCAAGGATGGGACAAGTCAGGAGGCTACACCTTC.

The J gene is TRBJ2-1, the V gene TRBV27, with 12 bases aligning to TRBD2. Losses at the gene ends were 6 bases for V and 4 bases for J; bases not matched to a gene: 4. The germline V gene encodes CDR1 MNHEY and CDR2 SMNVEV (reference sequence). This CDR3 has 15 residues. The CDR3 region has the DNA TGTGCCAGCAGGGGCCTAGCGGGGGGGTACAATGAGCAGTTCTTC. It yields the protein CASRGLAGGYNEQFF.

The rearrangement joins TRBV5-1 to TRBJ1-4; 8 bases are shared with TRBD1. The CDR3 totals 15 residues. Looked up from germline, CDR1 is SGHRS and CDR2 is YFSETQ. The V and J ends lost 5 bases and 5 bases, in that order; junction bases with no gene match: 8. For the CDR3, the DNA is TGCGCCAGCAGGTACGGACAGGGCTCGAATGAAAAACTGTTTTTT. Amino acid sequence: CASRYGQGSNEKLFF.

The chain joins TRBV6-2 or TRBV6-3 to TRBJ2-7, with 8 bases matching TRBD2. This CDR3 has 15 residues. CDR1 and CDR2 from the germline V gene are MNHEY and SVGEGT. V was clipped by 4 bases and J by 1 base; unmatched bases: 6. CDR3 DNA sequence: TGTGCCAGCAGTTCCAGCGGGGGTCCGTCCTACGAGCAGTACTTC. Its translation: CASSSSGGPSYEQYF.

V and J are TRBV14 and TRBJ2-2; D may be TRBD2 (6 bases). Looked up from germline, CDR1 is SGHDN and CDR2 is FVKESK. CDR3 length: 17 residues. Trimming removed 5 bases at V and 3 bases at J, with 19 bases between. The CDR3 sequence: CASSGLSSGLYTGELFF. CDR3 nucleotides: TGTGCCAGCAGCGGACTATCGTCGGGCCTATACACCGGGGAGCTGTTTTTT.

CDR3 region: CASSQDRADTQYF. DNA for the CDR3: TGTGCCAGCAGTCAAGACAGGGCAGATACGCAGTATTTT. The chain employs TRBV6-4 and TRBJ2-3; TRBD1 matches 7 bases. The ends lost 5 bases at V and 4 bases at J; junction bases unmatched: 3. Germline values: CDR1 MRHNA, CDR2 SNTAGT. The CDR3 loop spans 13 amino acids.

This clone has a single count. V and J are TRBV18 and TRBJ1-2; D is undetermined. The ends were cut back, 3 bases at V and 4 bases at J, with 18 bases in the middle. The CDR3 totals 16 residues. The germline V gene encodes CDR1 KGHSH and CDR2 LQKENI. This CDR3 reads CASSPESGSPLYGYTF. The CDR3 DNA follows: TGTGCCAGCTCACCCGAGTCAGGCTCCCCTCTCTATGGCTACACCTTC.

This chain joins TRBV27 and TRBJ1-2, with 10 positions matching TRBD1. The trim removed 4 bases at V and 8 bases at J, leaving 7 bases unmatched. The CDR3 has 14 residues. CDR1 is MNHEY and CDR2 is SMNVEV in the germline V gene (reference sequence). CDR3 sequence (DNA): TGTGCCAGCAGTTCCCCGGGACAGGGGTACGGCTACACCTTC. Amino acids: CASSSPGQGYGYTF.

This clone showed up just once. The V call is TRBV9, the J call TRBJ1-6; no clear D. V was clipped by 0 bases and J by 9 bases, with 10 bases between them. Germline lookup yields CDR1 SGDLS and CDR2 YYNGEE. The CDR3 sequence is 14 residues long. CDR3 in DNA: TGTGCCAGCAGCGTAGGAATAATGAGTTCACCCCTCCACTTT. This translates into CASSVGIMSSPLHF.